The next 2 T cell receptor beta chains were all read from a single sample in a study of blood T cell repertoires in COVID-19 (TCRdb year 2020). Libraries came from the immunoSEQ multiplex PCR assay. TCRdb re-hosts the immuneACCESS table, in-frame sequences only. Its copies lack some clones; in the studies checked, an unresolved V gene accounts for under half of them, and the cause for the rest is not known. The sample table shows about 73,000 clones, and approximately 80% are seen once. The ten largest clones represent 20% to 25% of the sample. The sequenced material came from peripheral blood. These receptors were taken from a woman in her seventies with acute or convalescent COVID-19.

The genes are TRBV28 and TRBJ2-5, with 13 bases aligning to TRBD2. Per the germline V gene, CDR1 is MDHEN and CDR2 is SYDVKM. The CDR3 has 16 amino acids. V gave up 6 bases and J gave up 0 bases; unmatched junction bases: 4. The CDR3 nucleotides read TGTGCCAGCAGGGGGGGACTAGCGGGGAACCAAGAGACCCAGTACTTC. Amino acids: CASRGGLAGNQETQYF.

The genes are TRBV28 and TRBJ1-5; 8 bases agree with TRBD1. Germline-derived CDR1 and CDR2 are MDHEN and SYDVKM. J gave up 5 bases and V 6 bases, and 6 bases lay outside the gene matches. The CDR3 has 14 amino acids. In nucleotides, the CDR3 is TGTGCCAGCAGCCTACAGGGGGGTCATCAGCCCCAGCATTTT. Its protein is CASSLQGGHQPQHF.